Below are 2 T cell receptor beta chains sequenced from a single sample in a study of cytomegalovirus exposure and HLA in healthy donors. Researchers ran the PCR with 60 Vbeta and 13 Jbeta primers. Profiling relied on immunoSEQ multiplex PCR, and the TCRdb table lists in-frame clones only, not all of them. The data contain around 65,000 clones, less than 65% of them seen just once; the ten biggest clones take up 2.5% to 3%. Sequencing was done on a sample of PBMCs. All receptors derive from a man aged 30 to 45 in good health and CMV-seronegative.

V and J are TRBV29-1 and TRBJ1-2; 8 bases align to TRBD1. The CDR3 is 11 residues long. Germline loops: CDR1 SQVTM, CDR2 ANQGSEA. V gave up 7 bases and J gave up 4 bases; unmatched junction bases: 2. CDR3 coding DNA: TGCAGCGCTGGACAGGGCTATGGCTACACCTTC. It is translated as CSAGQGYGYTF.

This clone occurred a few times. V and J are TRBV23-1 and TRBJ2-5, with D unclear. TRBV23-1 is an open reading frame, and its role is uncertain. Trimming removed 0 bases from V and 1 base from J, with 9 bases in between. This CDR3 is 15 amino acids long. CDR3 bases: TGCGCCAGCAGTCAATCCGGAGCAGTCCAAGAGACCCAGTACTTC. Translation gives CASSQSGAVQETQYF.